What follows are 23 T cell receptor beta chains derived from one specimen sequenced in a study of cytomegalovirus exposure and HLA in healthy donors. With 60 Vbeta and 13 Jbeta primers, the PCR was carried out. This table comes from immunoSEQ multiplex PCR, and its TCRdb copy is limited to in-frame clones, with some not included. The table includes approximately 75,000 clones, approximately 80% detected once. Sequencing used PBMCs. These receptors were taken from a man in his sixties or seventies in good health and CMV-seropositive.

This chain uses TRBV11-2 with TRBJ2-1; TRBD1 aligns across 9 bases. Trimming removed 5 bases from V and 2 bases from J; junction bases left unmatched: 4. Germline V CDR1 and CDR2: SGHAT, FQNNGV. The CDR3 extends over 15 amino acids. The CDR3 sequence is CASSHGTGPYNEQFF. The DNA of the CDR3 is TGTGCCAGCAGCCACGGGACAGGGCCCTACAATGAGCAGTTCTTC.

The V call is TRBV6-1, the J call TRBJ1-5; a possible D gene is TRBD1 (5 bases). V lost 6 bases and J lost 0, with 12 bases in between. The CDR3 consists of 15 residues. The germline CDR1 and CDR2 sequences are MNHNS and SASEGT. CDR3 DNA: TGTGCCAGCAGAGAGACAGCTTATAGCAATCAGCCCCAGCATTTT. It is translated as CASRETAYSNQPQHF.

This clone has more than one count but fewer than ten. CDR3 region: CAISRQGGNTEAFF. The CDR3 coding sequence is TGTGCCATCAGTAGACAGGGAGGTAACACTGAAGCTTTCTTT. V is TRBV10-3 and J is TRBJ1-1; the match to TRBD1 covers 7 bases. The germline CDR1 and CDR2 sequences are ENHRY and SYGVKD. With 5 bases clipped from V and 2 bases from J, the junction kept 5 bases outside the gene matches. CDR3 length: 14 residues.

The chain recombines TRBV19 with TRBJ1-3; the D gene is possibly TRBD1 (5 bases). CDR1 and CDR2 (germline): LNHDA, SQIVND (reference sequence). The CDR3 extends over 14 amino acids. V was trimmed by 5 bases and J by 5 bases, leaving 13 bases between them. Here the CDR3 reads CASSPGVTRNTIYF. CDR3 coding DNA: TGTGCCAGTAGTCCGGGGGTTACGAGAAACACCATATATTTT.

The chain joins TRBV5-8 to TRBJ2-7, with D possibly matching TRBD1 (6 bases). With 7 bases removed from V and 6 bases from J, the gap between germline ends came to 11 bases. This CDR3 has 11 residues. Germline V gene sequence: CDR1 SGHTS, CDR2 YDEGEE. CDR3 DNA sequence: TGTGCCAGCCGCGGACAGCTCGAGCAGTACTTC. Its translation: CASRGQLEQYF.

V gene TRBV7-6 combines with J gene TRBJ1-1; 12 bases match TRBD1. The CDR3 spans 14 residues. CDR1 is SGHVS and CDR2 is FNYEAQ in the germline V gene. The trim removed 3 bases at V and 6 bases at J, leaving 2 bases unmatched. CDR3 DNA sequence: TGTGCCAGCAGCTTGGGACAGGGGGCTTCTGAAGCTTTCTTT. Its translation is CASSLGQGASEAFF. Full variable domain (missing parts from reference TRBV7-6 and TRBJ1-1): GAGVSQSPRYKVTKRGQDVALRCDPISGHVSLYWYRQALGQGPEFLTYFNYEAQQDKSGLPNDRFSAERPEGSISTLTIQRTEQRDSAMYRCASSLGQGASEAFFGQGTRLTVV.

The V gene is TRBV7-9, the J gene TRBJ2-1; TRBD2 agrees at 7 bases. This CDR3 is 13 amino acids long. J was trimmed by 9 bases and V by 1 base; bases with no gene match: 3. Germline V gene sequence: CDR1 SEHNR, CDR2 FQNEAQ (reference sequence). The CDR3 loop is CASSLGGGAEQFF. CDR3 nucleotide sequence: TGTGCCAGCAGCTTAGGGGGGGGAGCTGAGCAGTTCTTC. The variable domain in full, with the rest retrieved from reference TRBV7-9 and TRBJ2-1, is DTGVSQNPRHKITKRGQNVTFRCDPISEHNRLYWYRQTLGQGPEFLTYFQNEAQLEKSRLLSDRFSAERPKGSFSTLEIQRTEQGDSAMYLCASSLGGGAEQFFGPGTRLTVL.

V and J are TRBV29-1 and TRBJ1-6, with D maybe TRBD1 (5 bases). This CDR3 spans 15 amino acids. Trimming stripped 1 base from V and 10 bases from J, with 17 bases between. Germline values: CDR1 SQVTM, CDR2 ANQGSEA. CDR3 region: CSVEAGKGLDSPLHF. CDR3 in DNA: TGCAGCGTTGAAGCAGGGAAAGGTTTGGACTCACCCCTCCACTTT.

This clone was seen only once. This chain uses TRBV7-8 with TRBJ1-1; TRBD1 agrees at 12 bases. The CDR3 extends over 18 amino acids. V shed 1 base and J 1 base; nucleotides not matched to a gene: 7. CDR1 SGHVS and CDR2 FQNEAQ come from the germline V gene. CDR3 sequence reads: CASSLVRDRGLWNTEAFF. The CDR3 DNA reads as TGTGCCAGCAGCTTAGTCCGGGACAGGGGGCTGTGGAACACTGAAGCTTTCTTT.

The chain carries TRBV29-1 and TRBJ2-5, with D uncertain. Trimming removed 3 bases at V and 5 bases at J, with 13 bases between. Germline V CDR1 and CDR2: SQVTM, ANQGSEA. CDR3 length equals 13 residues. CDR3 protein: CSVEVVWAETQYF. For the CDR3, the DNA is TGCAGCGTTGAGGTGGTTTGGGCGGAGACCCAGTACTTC.

This clone was observed once. J is TRBJ2-7 and V is TRBV7-9, with no clear D. The V gene's germline CDR1 is SEHNR and CDR2 FQNEAQ (reference sequence). V was clipped by 5 bases and J by 6 bases, with 17 bases between them. The CDR3 loop spans 14 amino acids. In nucleotides, the CDR3 is TGTGCCAGCAGCACCTCCGCGGCAGCCGGCGAGCAGTACTTC. Protein product: CASSTSAAAGEQYF.

CDR3 bases: TGCGCCAGCAAGGGGACAGCCACTGAAGCTTTCTTT. Amino acid sequence: CASKGTATEAFF. The J gene is TRBJ1-1, the V gene TRBV10-2, with TRBD1 matching over 7 bases. With 7 bases clipped from V and 4 bases from J, the junction kept 3 bases outside the gene matches. CDR3 length: 12 residues. The germline CDR1 and CDR2 sequences are WSHSY and SAAADI.

This chain uses TRBV6-5 with TRBJ2-2, with D tentatively TRBD1 (6 bases). V lost 2 bases and J 5 bases, leaving 12 bases between the germline ends. The germline V gene has CDR1 MNHEY and CDR2 SVGAGI. This CDR3 has 15 residues. The CDR3 sequence is CASSYEGHLTGELFF. CDR3 DNA: TGTGCCAGCAGTTACGAGGGACACCTAACCGGGGAGCTGTTTTTT.

The rearrangement uses TRBV5-1 and TRBJ2-2, with D maybe TRBD1 (5 bases). V lost 1 base to trimming and J lost 5 bases, with 12 bases between them. The CDR3 runs to 15 residues. CDR1 SGHRS and CDR2 YFSETQ come from the germline V gene. The CDR3 nucleotides read TGCGCCAGCAGCTTGTCCAGGGCCGATACCGGGGAGCTGTTTTTT. This codes for CASSLSRADTGELFF. Filled out from reference TRBV5-1 and TRBJ2-2, the complete variable domain reads KAGVTQTPRYLIKTRGQQVTLSCSPISGHRSVSWYQQTPGQGLQFLFEYFSETQRNKGNFPGRFSGRQFSNSRSEMNVSTLELGDSALYLCASSLSRADTGELFFGEGSRLTVL.

V usage is TRBV4-1 and J usage is TRBJ2-7, with TRBD2 identical over 10 bases. This CDR3 is 17 amino acids long. CDR1 MGHRA and CDR2 YSYEKL come from the germline V gene. The V gene end was trimmed by 7 bases and the J gene end by 0 bases; junction bases not matched to a gene: 12. The CDR3, as DNA: TGCGCCAGCACCCGTGATTCTAGCGGGGGCAACTCCTACGAGCAGTACTTC. The encoded protein is CASTRDSSGGNSYEQYF.

This chain links TRBV6-1 with TRBJ1-4, with D perhaps matching TRBD1 (6 bases). Germline values: CDR1 MNHNS, CDR2 SASEGT. The CDR3 covers 14 residues. V lost 8 bases to trimming and J lost 5 bases, with 15 bases between them. The CDR3 here is CASQNPGQNEKLFF. DNA of the CDR3: TGTGCCAGCCAAAACCCCGGACAGAATGAAAAACTGTTTTTT.

The chain links TRBV7-2 to TRBJ2-1; 8 bases map to TRBD2. Trimming took 4 bases from V and 11 from J; bases not matched to a gene: 7. CDR1 and CDR2 (germline): SGHTA, FQGNSA. This CDR3 comprises 13 residues. Written as DNA, the CDR3 is TGTGCCAGCAGCTCCGGGACTAGGCTAAAGCAGTTCTTC. Protein product: CASSSGTRLKQFF.

The chain employs TRBV4-1 and TRBJ2-5; TRBD2 agrees at 14 bases. TRBJ2-7 matches the DNA end more closely, so the J call is doubtful. Germline CDR1 is MGHRA and CDR2 is YSYEKL. The CDR3 loop spans 18 amino acids. The CDR3 sequence: CASSHGTSGGQVSYEQYF. DNA for the CDR3: TGCGCCAGCAGCCATGGGACTAGCGGGGGCCAAGTATCGTACGAGCAGTACTTC.

In DNA, the CDR3 is TGTGCCAGCAGTTACTCAGGGGCACTAGCCAAAAACATTCAGTACTTC. Its protein is CASSYSGALAKNIQYF. The V gene is TRBV6-5, the J gene TRBJ2-4; D possibly corresponds to TRBD1 (5 bases). V lost 0 bases, J lost 0 bases, and 9 bases lay in between. Germline V gene data show CDR1 as MNHEY and CDR2 as SVGAGI. The CDR3 extends over 16 amino acids.

The genes are TRBV5-4 and TRBJ2-3, with 7 bases that match TRBD1. CDR1 is SGHNT, CDR2 YYREEE, per germline (reference sequence). This CDR3 contains 14 residues. Germline trimming cut 9 bases from V and 0 bases from J; bases unmatched to any gene: 7. The CDR3: CATKGQVSTDTQYF. CDR3 nucleotide sequence: TGTGCCACCAAAGGACAGGTGAGCACAGATACGCAGTATTTT.

This chain uses TRBV28 with TRBJ2-3; D might be TRBD1 (6 bases). The V and J ends lost 7 bases and 7 bases respectively, with 9 bases between them. The CDR3 is 11 residues long. Per germline, CDR1 MDHEN and CDR2 SYDVKM. In DNA form, the CDR3 reads TGTGCCAGCACGACAGGAAATACGCAGTATTTT. Protein: CASTTGNTQYF. The entire variable domain, with the rest obtained from reference TRBV28 and TRBJ2-3, is as follows: DVKVTQSSRYLVKRTGEKVFLECVQDMDHENMFWYRQDPGLGLRLIYFSYDVKMKEKGDIPEGYSVSREKKERFSLILESASTNQTSMYLCASTTGNTQYFGPGTRLTVL.

This clone is a singleton in its sample. The chain uses TRBV7-8 and TRBJ2-7; 7 positions match TRBD1. Germline V CDR1 and CDR2: SGHVS, FQNEAQ. The V and J ends lost 2 bases and 2 bases, in that order; junction bases with no gene match: 9. This CDR3 is built from 16 residues. CDR3 sequence: CASSLTRTGRPYEQYF. Written as DNA, the CDR3 is TGTGCCAGCAGCTTAACTAGGACAGGTAGACCCTACGAGCAGTACTTC.

This chain connects TRBV30 to TRBJ2-4, with a possible D match to TRBD2 (5 bases). V dropped 2 bases and J dropped 6 bases, with 8 bases sitting between them. Germline V CDR1 and CDR2: GTSNPN, SVGIG (reference sequence). The CDR3 runs to 12 residues. The CDR3 region is CAWSSDSNIQYF. The CDR3 DNA follows: TGTGCCTGGAGTTCGGACTCAAACATTCAGTACTTC.